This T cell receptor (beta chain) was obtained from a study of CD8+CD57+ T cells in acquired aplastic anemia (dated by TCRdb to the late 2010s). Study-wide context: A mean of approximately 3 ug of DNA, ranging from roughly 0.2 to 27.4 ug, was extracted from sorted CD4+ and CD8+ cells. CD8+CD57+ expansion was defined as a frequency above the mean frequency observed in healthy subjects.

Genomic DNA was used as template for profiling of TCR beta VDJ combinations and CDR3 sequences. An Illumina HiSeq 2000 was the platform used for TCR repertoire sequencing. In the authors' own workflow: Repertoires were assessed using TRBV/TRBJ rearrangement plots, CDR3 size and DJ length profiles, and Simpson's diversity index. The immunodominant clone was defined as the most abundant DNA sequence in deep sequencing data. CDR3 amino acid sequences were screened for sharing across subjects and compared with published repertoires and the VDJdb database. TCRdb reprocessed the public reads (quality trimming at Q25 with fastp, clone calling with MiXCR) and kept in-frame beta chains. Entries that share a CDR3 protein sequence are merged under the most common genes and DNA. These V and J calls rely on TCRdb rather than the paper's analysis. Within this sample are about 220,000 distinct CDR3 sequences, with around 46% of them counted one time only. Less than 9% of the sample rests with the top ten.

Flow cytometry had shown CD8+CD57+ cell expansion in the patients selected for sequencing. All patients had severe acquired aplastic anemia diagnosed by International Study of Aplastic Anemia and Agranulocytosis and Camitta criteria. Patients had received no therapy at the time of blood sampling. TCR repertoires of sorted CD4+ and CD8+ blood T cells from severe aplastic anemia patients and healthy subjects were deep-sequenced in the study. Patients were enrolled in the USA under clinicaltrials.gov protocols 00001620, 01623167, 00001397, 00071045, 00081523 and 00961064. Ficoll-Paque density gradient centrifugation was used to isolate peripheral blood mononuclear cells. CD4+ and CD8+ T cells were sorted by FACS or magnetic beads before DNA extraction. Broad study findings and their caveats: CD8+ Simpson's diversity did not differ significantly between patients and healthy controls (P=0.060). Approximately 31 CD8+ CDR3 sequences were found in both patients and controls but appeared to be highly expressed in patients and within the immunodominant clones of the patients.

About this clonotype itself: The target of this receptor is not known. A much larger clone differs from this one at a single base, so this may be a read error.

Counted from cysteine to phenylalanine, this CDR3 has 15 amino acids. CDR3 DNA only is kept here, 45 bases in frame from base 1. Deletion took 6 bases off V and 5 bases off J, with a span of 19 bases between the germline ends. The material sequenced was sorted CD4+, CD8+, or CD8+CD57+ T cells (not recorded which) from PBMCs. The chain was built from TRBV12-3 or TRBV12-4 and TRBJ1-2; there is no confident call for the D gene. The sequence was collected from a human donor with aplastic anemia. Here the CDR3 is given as CASSPSTPLLYGYTF. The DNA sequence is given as TGTGCCAGCAGCCCCTCGACACCATTACTATATGGCTACACCTTC.